Reported below is one TCR beta chain. Many counts were recorded for this clone. The antigen this receptor binds is unknown. Base-call qualities are not available, and no considerably larger clone is one nucleotide away. The cysteine opens and the phenylalanine closes a CDR3 of 15 amino acids. Here the CDR3 DNA is all that survives: 45 bases in frame from base 1. As encoded in the germline V gene, CDR1 is KGHDR while CDR2 is SFDVKD. The germline V and J ends show losses of 4 bases and 4 bases respectively, and no gene match explains 6 bases of the junction. TCRbeta CDR3 regions were amplified from genomic DNA by means of the immunoSEQ Assay, a bias-controlled multiplex PCR. Processing in the source paper ran as follows. The number of nucleated cells in each sample was estimated by amplification of reference gene primers within the assay. To quantify the absolute abundance of each unique TCRbeta CDR3 rearrangement, sequence reads were collapsed and filtered. Productive Simpson clonality was computed per sample as the square root of Simpson's diversity index over productive rearrangements. As stored in TCRdb, this immuneACCESS dataset retains in-frame rearrangements with V and J assigned. A fraction of the clones does not appear; measured against another copy, unresolved V genes explain less than half of the discrepancy, and the remainder lacks a known reason. The V and J calls and clone size were taken over from that table, and D and trimming were inferred from the DNA. This sample gives approximately 330,000 clones in total; roughly 85% of them show up just once. The ten most abundant clones make up about 4.2% of the sample.

The data stem from a study of blood T cell repertoires in COVID-19 (dated by TCRdb to the early 2020s). Regarding the study in general: The collaborator samples originated in the United States, Italy and Spain and spanned the acute and convalescent phases of COVID-19. The material from the prospective study consisted of cDNA or gDNA derived from T cells, B-cell-depleted T cells, or PBMCs. Subjects who had been exposed to COVID-19, were actively infected with it, or had recovered from it provided the deeply sampled blood TCRbeta repertoires that made up the dataset. The repertoires were released in a freely available public database intended as a resource for research on the immune response to SARS-CoV-2. Samples were obtained from the ongoing ImmuneRACE study (first 160 participants) and from over 1,000 subjects provided by 6 global collaborators. Sample metadata almost always included a de-identified subject ID, COVID-19 status, age in years and sex. Where available, HLA class I and class II types were obtained from metadata supplied by the sample provider rather than from assay-based typing.

Participants in the prospective study were aged about 18 to 100 years, lived in 20 to 30 United States geographic areas, and enrolled through a virtual design. In the prospective study, participants were assigned to cohorts based on the clinical history participants reported in a screening survey and a study questionnaire. In the prospective study, mobile phlebotomists collected whole blood, serum and a nasopharyngeal or oropharyngeal swab from each participant. Additional blood draws and questionnaires over an approximately 2-month period could optionally be provided by prospective study participants. Blood samples from the prospective study were shipped frozen or at room temperature prior to DNA extraction. The study at large found these results: Clinical and demographic metadata were provided uncurated, with the amount varying by source and participant.

Here the chain combines TRBV24-1 and TRBJ2-3; 8 bases in the middle match TRBD1. The TCR was taken from a middle-aged woman with acute COVID-19. Source material: PBMCs or T cells enriched from blood (not recorded which). DNA sequence: TGTGCCACCAGTGACGGGACAGGTAGTGCAGATACGCAGTATTTT. Its product reads: CATSDGTGSADTQYF.